A single T cell receptor (beta chain) is shown here with its context. Vbeta (60) and Jbeta (13) primers were used in the PCR. Generated by immunoSEQ multiplex PCR, the TCRdb table keeps only in-frame clones and is missing some. The sample carries more than 85,000 clones, 73% recorded once. These data come from a study of cytomegalovirus exposure and HLA in healthy donors. The CDR3 consists of 13 residues. V was trimmed by 4 bases and J by 3 bases, leaving 10 bases between them. Per the germline V gene, CDR1 is MNHEY and CDR2 is SVGAGI. The sample taken for sequencing was PBMCs. The rearrangement uses TRBV6-5 and TRBJ2-7; tentatively, D is TRBD1 (6 bases). This receptor was obtained from a middle-aged man in good health and CMV-seronegative. CDR3 region: CASSSLDSYEQYF. The CDR3 DNA reads TGTGCCAGCAGTTCCCTGGACAGCTACGAGCAGTACTTC.